This entry lists 25 T cell receptor beta chains sequenced from one sample in a study of blood T cell repertoires in COVID-19. The method was immunoSEQ multiplex PCR; TCRdb's version includes in-frame clones alone and lacks a portion of them. The sample contains about 200,000 clones, around 78% of which appear only once. Sequenced sample: peripheral blood. These receptors all come from a woman over 75 with active or convalescent COVID-19.

This clone was counted a single time. V is TRBV5-1 and J is TRBJ2-5, with 9 bases aligning to TRBD2. Germline V gene lookup returns CDR1 SGHRS and CDR2 YFSETQ. This CDR3 is 15 amino acids long. The trim removed 4 bases at V and 6 bases at J, leaving 10 bases unmatched. The CDR3 DNA reads TGCGCCAGCAGCGAATACAGCGGGGGGACGAAGACCCAGTACTTC. Translation: CASSEYSGGTKTQYF.

The CDR3, as DNA: TGTGCCACCAGTGGGGTTAGGACAGGGGCGCAGATCACAGATACGCAGTATTTT. It encodes CATSGVRTGAQITDTQYF. The gene calls are TRBV24-1 and TRBJ2-3, with TRBD1 matching 9 bases. The germline gives CDR1 KGHDR, CDR2 SFDVKD. The CDR3 totals 18 residues. Trimming at V came to 5 bases and at J to 2 bases, leaving 13 bases not matched to a gene.

The table lists this clone with a few counts. The gene calls are TRBV28 and TRBJ1-3; TRBD1 aligns across 9 bases. J lost 7 bases, V lost 3 bases, and 4 bases had no gene match. This CDR3 has 14 amino acids. Per germline, CDR1 MDHEN and CDR2 SYDVKM. DNA of the CDR3: TGTGCCAGCAGTTTCGGGACAGGGCGTAACACCATATATTTT. This codes for CASSFGTGRNTIYF.

The chain recombines TRBV6-2 or TRBV6-3 with TRBJ1-1; no clear D. The CDR3 runs 14 residues. Germline CDR1 is MNHEY and CDR2 is SVGEGT. Trimming stripped 4 bases from V and 0 bases from J, with 9 bases between. CDR3 DNA: TGTGCCAGCAGTTTACACCGAATGAACACTGAAGCTTTCTTT. Its protein is CASSLHRMNTEAFF.

V gene TRBV2 combines with J gene TRBJ1-2; 7 nucleotides line up with TRBD1. Germline V lookup: CDR1 SNHLY, CDR2 FYNNEI. The CDR3 contains 15 residues. Losses at the gene ends were 7 bases for V and 0 bases for J; bases not matched to a gene: 8. DNA of the CDR3: TGTGCCAGCAAGACAGGGTCCTCTTCTAACTATGGCTACACCTTC. This encodes CASKTGSSSNYGYTF.

This clone was detected only a few times. This sequence joins TRBV6-5 and TRBJ2-2; maybe TRBD2 (5 bases). The CDR3 has 15 amino acids. Per the germline V gene, CDR1 is MNHEY and CDR2 is SVGAGI. Trimming removed 0 bases from V and 1 base from J, with 6 bases in between. Here the CDR3 DNA reads TGTGCCAGCAGTTACTCCGGACTGAACACCGGGGAGCTGTTTTTT. This gives the protein CASSYSGLNTGELFF.

V gene TRBV11-3 combines with J gene TRBJ2-3; TRBD1 agrees at 11 bases. There are 16 residues in the CDR3. Germline values: CDR1 SGHNT, CDR2 YENEEA. Trimming removed 4 bases from V and 4 bases from J; junction bases left unmatched: 7. The CDR3 nucleotides read TGTGCCAGCAGCTCCTCCGGGACAGGGGGTTCAGATACGCAGTATTTT. Protein sequence: CASSSSGTGGSDTQYF.

The chain is built from TRBV19 and TRBJ1-2; TRBD1 agrees at 8 bases. CDR3 length: 12 residues. The junction had 4 bases not matched to a gene; V was cut back by 8 bases and J by 5 bases. Germline CDR1 reads LNHDA; CDR2 reads SQIVND (reference sequence). In nucleotides, the CDR3 is TGTGCCAGTCAGGACAGGGAATATGGCTACACCTTC. It translates to CASQDREYGYTF.

V and J are TRBV27 and TRBJ2-3, with D perhaps TRBD2 (5 bases). This CDR3 region has 16 residues. Looked up from germline, CDR1 is MNHEY and CDR2 is SMNVEV (reference sequence). V dropped 3 bases and J dropped 0 bases, with 13 bases sitting between them. In DNA, the CDR3 is TGTGCCAGCAGTTTTGACCGGGGTACTAGCACAGATACGCAGTATTTT. It yields the protein CASSFDRGTSTDTQYF.

V is TRBV5-6 and J is TRBJ2-2; the D gene is possibly TRBD1 (6 bases). Germline assignment: CDR1 SGHDT and CDR2 YYEEEE. Trimming cost V 2 bases and J 0 bases, with 17 bases left between them. The CDR3 runs 18 residues. The CDR3 DNA follows: TGTGCCAGCAGCTTATTCCGGGACATAATAGCGAACACCGGGGAGCTGTTTTTT. The encoded protein is CASSLFRDIIANTGELFF.

This clone was recorded many times. This sample includes further DNA sequences coding for the same CDR3. V usage is TRBV4-1 and J usage is TRBJ2-7, with 10 bases fitting TRBD1. CDR1 and CDR2 (germline): MGHRA, YSYEKL. J was trimmed by 2 bases and V by 4 bases; bases with no gene match: 5. The CDR3 is 15 amino acids. CDR3: CASSPTGQGTYEQYF. The CDR3 nucleotides are TGCGCCAGCAGCCCCACGGGACAGGGGACCTACGAGCAGTACTTC.

Remarks on this clone: The same CDR3 arises from other DNA sequences in this sample as well. This chain links TRBV9 with TRBJ1-1; no firm D call. The CDR3 runs 14 residues. Germline V gene data show CDR1 as SGDLS and CDR2 as YYNGEE. The V gene lost 0 bases and the J gene lost 1 base, with 7 bases spanning the gap. In DNA, the CDR3 is TGTGCCAGCAGCGTAGTGGCAGGGAACACTGAAGCTTTCTTT. It yields the protein CASSVVAGNTEAFF. Using reference TRBV9 and TRBJ1-1 for the parts outside the CDR3, the full variable domain is DSGVTQTPKHLITATGQRVTLRCSPRSGDLSVYWYQQSLDQGLQFLIQYYNGEERAKGNILERFSAQQFPDLHSELNLSSLELGDSALYFCASSVVAGNTEAFFGQGTRLTVV.

The J gene is TRBJ2-7, the V gene TRBV28, with TRBD1 matching 12 bases. The CDR3 contains 16 residues. CDR1 MDHEN and CDR2 SYDVKM come from the germline V gene. Trimming at V came to 8 bases and at J to 6 bases, leaving 14 bases not matched to a gene. CDR3 coding DNA: TGTGCCAGCTCGAGTGGGGGGGGACAGGGGGCCCTCGAGCAGTACTTC. It codes for CASSSGGGQGALEQYF.

CDR3 residues: CASSLTGSYTEAFF. CDR3 DNA: TGTGCCAGCAGTTTGACAGGGAGTTACACTGAAGCTTTCTTT. The genes are TRBV27 and TRBJ1-1, with 7 bases lining up with TRBD1. Germline V lookup: CDR1 MNHEY, CDR2 SMNVEV (reference sequence). V dropped 3 bases and J dropped 3; count of bases not matched to a gene: 4. The CDR3 loop spans 14 amino acids.

This chain joins TRBV6-5 and TRBJ1-6; maybe TRBD1 (5 bases). This CDR3 is 16 amino acids long. Germline V gene sequence: CDR1 MNHEY, CDR2 SVGAGI. The V end lost 4 bases, the J end lost 0 bases, and 10 bases lay between the germline ends. CDR3 DNA: TGTGCCAGCAGTTTCGGGGGGAGCTCCTATAATTCACCCCTCCACTTT. Encoded protein: CASSFGGSSYNSPLHF.

V and J are TRBV27 and TRBJ2-1; 8 bases align to TRBD2. Germline CDR1 reads MNHEY; CDR2 reads SMNVEV (reference sequence). Losses at the gene ends were 6 bases for V and 8 bases for J; bases not matched to a gene: 12. This CDR3 has 15 residues. CDR3 protein: CASRVRASGGYEQFF. For the CDR3, the DNA is TGTGCCAGCAGGGTTAGGGCAAGCGGGGGATATGAGCAGTTCTTC.

The V call is TRBV7-9, the J call TRBJ1-1; possible D gene TRBD1, 5 bases. The CDR3 runs 15 residues. Deletions cut 3 bases from V and 0 bases from J, with 11 bases between. Germline V CDR1 and CDR2: SEHNR, FQNEAQ (reference sequence). The CDR3 reads CASSFGGTVNTEAFF. The CDR3 coding sequence is TGTGCCAGCAGCTTTGGAGGGACGGTGAACACTGAAGCTTTCTTT.

CDR3 in amino acids: CASSSGTAISPLHF. In DNA, the CDR3 is TGTGCCAGCAGTTCCGGGACAGCGATTTCACCCCTCCACTTT. The V call is TRBV27, the J call TRBJ1-6, with 7 bases that match TRBD1. Germline loops: CDR1 MNHEY, CDR2 SMNVEV (reference sequence). With V trimmed by 4 bases and J by 9 bases, 6 bases remained unmatched. This CDR3 has 14 residues.

Concerning this clone: This sample also contains other DNA sequences that code for the same CDR3. The chain employs TRBV28 and TRBJ1-5; TRBD1 matches at 10 bases. The V gene end was trimmed by 6 bases and the J gene end by 2 bases; junction bases not matched to a gene: 1. The germline CDR1 and CDR2 sequences are MDHEN and SYDVKM. The CDR3 is made up of 14 amino acids. The CDR3 protein is CASSGTGGNQPQHF. DNA of the CDR3: TGTGCCAGCAGCGGGACAGGGGGCAATCAGCCCCAGCATTTT.

This clone has only a few counts. V gene TRBV2 combines with J gene TRBJ1-6, with 9 bases fitting TRBD1. This CDR3 is built from 15 residues. Germline loops: CDR1 SNHLY, CDR2 FYNNEI. The V segment lost 6 bases and the J segment 10 bases; nucleotides outside the gene matches: 10. The CDR3 sequence is CASSETGTGRSPLHF. The CDR3 DNA is TGTGCCAGCAGCGAGACCGGGACAGGGAGATCACCCCTCCACTTT. Full variable domain (missing parts from reference TRBV2 and TRBJ1-6): EPEVTQTPSHQVTQMGQEVILRCVPISNHLYFYWYRQILGQKVEFLVSFYNNEISEKSEIFDDQFSVERPDGSNFTLKIRSTKLEDSAMYFCASSETGTGRSPLHFGNGTRLTVT.

The chain uses TRBV7-2 and TRBJ2-1; 7 positions match TRBD2. The CDR3 is made up of 15 amino acids. CDR1 SGHTA and CDR2 FQGNSA come from the germline V gene. J was trimmed by 2 bases and V by 2 bases; bases with no gene match: 3. The CDR3 is CASSLSSGTYNEQFF. DNA of the CDR3: TGTGCCAGCAGCTTATCAAGCGGGACCTACAATGAGCAGTTCTTC.

This clone was observed a few times. The rearrangement links TRBV2 to TRBJ2-5; D not resolved. This CDR3 is 11 amino acids long. The germline gives CDR1 SNHLY, CDR2 FYNNEI. V was pared by 7 bases and J by 5 bases, with 8 bases between. The CDR3 is CASTSFETQYF. As DNA, the CDR3 is TGTGCCAGCACCTCTTTTGAGACCCAGTACTTC.

V usage is TRBV6-5 and J usage is TRBJ2-3; D remains ambiguous. This CDR3 is 13 amino acids long. Trimming left V 6 bases short and J 0 bases short, with 7 bases between. The germline CDR1 and CDR2 sequences are MNHEY and SVGAGI. In nucleotides, the CDR3 is TGTGCCAGCAGCCTGCAGAGCACAGATACGCAGTATTTT. Translating it yields CASSLQSTDTQYF.

The gene calls are TRBV5-6 and TRBJ1-2; 9 bases align to TRBD1. J lost 1 base, V lost 3 bases, and 4 bases had no gene match. Germline CDR1 is SGHDT and CDR2 is YYEEEE. The CDR3 runs to 15 residues. CDR3 in DNA: TGTGCCAGCAGCTGGGGACAGGGAGGTAACTATGGCTACACCTTC. Translated: CASSWGQGGNYGYTF.

This rearrangement joins TRBV7-2 to TRBJ2-3; D unclear. This CDR3 region has 14 residues. Germline CDR1 SGHTA, CDR2 FQGNSA. Trimming took 4 bases from V and 10 from J, leaving 18 bases between them. CDR3 loop: CASSSTLSSSAQYF. CDR3 DNA: TGTGCCAGCAGCTCCACCCTCTCCTCTTCAGCGCAGTATTTT.